This entry lists 17 T cell receptor beta chains sequenced from one sample in a study of blood T cell repertoires in COVID-19. Profiling relied on immunoSEQ multiplex PCR, and the TCRdb table lists in-frame clones only, not all of them. This sample has roughly 250,000 clones, with about 90% found just once. Sequenced: peripheral blood. These receptors were obtained from a young man with COVID-19, enrolled during active disease.

V and J are TRBV6-5 and TRBJ1-3; TRBD1 agrees at 7 bases. Looked up from germline, CDR1 is MNHEY and CDR2 is SVGAGI. V dropped 6 bases and J dropped 4; count of bases not matched to a gene: 9. This CDR3 has 15 amino acids. DNA for the CDR3: TGTGCCAGCAGCCCATCGACAGGGTCCGGAAACACCATATATTTT. Protein product: CASSPSTGSGNTIYF.

The V call is TRBV18, the J call TRBJ1-1; the match to TRBD1 covers 7 bases. Germline values: CDR1 KGHSH, CDR2 LQKENI. The J segment lost 1 base and the V segment lost 6 bases, leaving 5 bases of the junction unmatched. The CDR3 totals 14 residues. The CDR3 DNA reads TGTGCCAGCTCCGTTGGACAGGCGAACACTGAAGCTTTCTTT. It encodes CASSVGQANTEAFF.

The rearrangement links TRBV9 to TRBJ2-1, with TRBD2 identical over 8 bases. CDR1 is SGDLS, CDR2 YYNGEE, per germline. V dropped 4 bases and J dropped 4; count of bases not matched to a gene: 7. The CDR3 length is 15 residues. CDR3 loop: CASSYLAGGYNEQFF. CDR3 nucleotide sequence: TGTGCCAGCAGCTATTTGGCGGGGGGATACAATGAGCAGTTCTTC. Full variable domain (outside the CDR3, taken from reference TRBV9 and TRBJ2-1): DSGVTQTPKHLITATGQRVTLRCSPRSGDLSVYWYQQSLDQGLQFLIQYYNGEERAKGNILERFSAQQFPDLHSELNLSSLELGDSALYFCASSYLAGGYNEQFFGPGTRLTVL.

The chain joins TRBV19 to TRBJ2-2, with D possibly TRBD1 on 6 matching bases. Germline lookup yields CDR1 LNHDA and CDR2 SQIVND (reference sequence). V was trimmed by 4 bases and J by 4 bases, leaving 10 bases between them. This CDR3 has 14 residues. The CDR3 DNA is TGTGCCAGTAGTACTAGGGACACCACCGGGGAGCTGTTTTTT. It translates to CASSTRDTTGELFF.

The sample holds one count of this clone. This sequence joins TRBV5-1 and TRBJ1-1, with 7 bases lining up with TRBD1. This CDR3 comprises 13 residues. Germline assignment: CDR1 SGHRS and CDR2 YFSETQ. V gave up 7 bases and J gave up 3 bases; unmatched junction bases: 6. CDR3 sequence reads: CASGQGGYTEAFF. The CDR3 DNA reads as TGCGCCAGCGGTCAGGGGGGCTACACTGAAGCTTTCTTT.

The CDR3 DNA is TGTGCCAGCAGCCGTACACAGGGTATCTATGGCTACACCTTC. The encoded protein is CASSRTQGIYGYTF. The chain links TRBV7-9 to TRBJ1-2, with a possible D match to TRBD1 (6 bases). Trimming removed 5 bases at V and 4 bases at J, with 14 bases between. From germline, CDR1 is SEHNR and CDR2 FQNEAQ (reference sequence). The CDR3 has 14 residues.

As regards this clone: The sample holds other DNA sequences that translate to the same CDR3. This rearrangement joins TRBV6-1 to TRBJ1-2, with D tentatively TRBD1 (5 bases). The V end was cut by 2 bases, the J end by 8 bases, with 12 bases between. This CDR3 is 13 amino acids long. From germline, CDR1 is MNHNS and CDR2 SASEGT. CDR3: CASSERGGFGYTF. Written as DNA, the CDR3 is TGTGCCAGCAGTGAAAGGGGAGGTTTCGGCTACACCTTC.

This clone was counted once. The chain has TRBV7-6 and TRBJ1-3, with D maybe TRBD1 (6 bases). Deletions cut 5 bases from V and 4 bases from J, with 15 bases between. Germline V CDR1 and CDR2: SGHVS, FNYEAQ. The CDR3 sequence is 15 residues long. CDR3 sequence reads: CASSGTGQAGNTIYF. The CDR3, as DNA: TGTGCCAGCAGCGGAACGGGACAAGCCGGAAACACCATATATTTT.

This rearrangement joins TRBV10-3 to TRBJ1-2; 11 bases map to TRBD1. With V trimmed by 7 bases and J by 6 bases, 4 bases remained unmatched. The CDR3 covers 13 residues. Germline V gene sequence: CDR1 ENHRY, CDR2 SYGVKD. Written as DNA, the CDR3 is TGTGCCATCATGGGACAGGGGGAAGATGGCTACACCTTC. Protein product: CAIMGQGEDGYTF.

V and J are TRBV6-1 and TRBJ2-1, with TRBD1 as a possible D gene (5 bases). Trimming shortened V by 2 bases and J by 13 bases, and 12 bases separated the two germline ends. This CDR3 comprises 12 residues. The germline CDR1 and CDR2 sequences are MNHNS and SASEGT. DNA for the CDR3: TGTGCCAGCAGTGAACGCAGGGCCCTTCAGTTCTTC. Its protein product is CASSERRALQFF.

This clone was seen a handful of times. V gene TRBV21-1 combines with J gene TRBJ1-5. TRBV21-1 is a pseudogene. This CDR3 comprises 15 residues. The CDR3 is CASRKRGASNQPQHF. The CDR3 DNA is TGTGCCAGCAGAAAACGGGGGGCAAGCAATCAGCCCCAGCATTTT.

The rearrangement joins TRBV6-1 to TRBJ1-5; D remains unclear. V lost 4 bases and J 2 bases, leaving 9 bases between the germline ends. The CDR3 extends over 14 amino acids. Germline V lookup: CDR1 MNHNS, CDR2 SASEGT. CDR3 nucleotide sequence: TGTGCCAGCAGTGTACATCTCGGCAATCAGCCCCAGCATTTT. Amino acid sequence: CASSVHLGNQPQHF.

This clone was counted only a few times. J is TRBJ2-7 and V is TRBV6-5, with D possibly matching TRBD2 (7 bases). CDR1 is MNHEY, CDR2 SVGAGI, per germline. The ends were cut back, 0 bases at V and 3 bases at J, with 12 bases in the middle. The CDR3 spans 15 residues. For the CDR3, the DNA is TGTGCCAGCAGTTACTCGGGGGGGGCGGTCTACGAGCAGTACTTC. It is translated as CASSYSGGAVYEQYF.

The CDR3 region is CASSPEGWRGAVGNTIYF. Written as DNA, the CDR3 is TGTGCCAGCAGCCCAGAGGGATGGCGGGGGGCCGTTGGAAACACCATATATTTT. This rearrangement joins TRBV7-9 to TRBJ1-3; possibly TRBD1 for D (6 bases). Per the germline V gene, CDR1 is SEHNR and CDR2 is FQNEAQ (reference sequence). V was trimmed by 5 bases and J by 3 bases, leaving 23 bases between them. The CDR3 sequence is 18 residues long. The variable domain in full, with the rest retrieved from reference TRBV7-9 and TRBJ1-3, is DTGVSQNPRHKITKRGQNVTFRCDPISEHNRLYWYRQTLGQGPEFLTYFQNEAQLEKSRLLSDRFSAERPKGSFSTLEIQRTEQGDSAMYLCASSPEGWRGAVGNTIYFGEGSWLTVV.

V is TRBV25-1 and J is TRBJ1-3; the D gene is possibly TRBD1 (5 bases). The CDR3 consists of 13 residues. CDR1 and CDR2 (germline): MGHDK, SYGVNS. V was pared by 6 bases and J by 2 bases, with 8 bases between. The CDR3 DNA reads as TGTGCCAGCAGCCCAGGGACTGGAAACACCATATATTTT. Translation: CASSPGTGNTIYF.

This clone was picked up one time. V gene TRBV5-1 combines with J gene TRBJ1-4, with D perhaps TRBD1 (6 bases). This CDR3 spans 16 amino acids. CDR1 is SGHRS, CDR2 YFSETQ, per germline. Trimming removed 1 base from V and 4 bases from J, with 14 bases in between. The CDR3 coding sequence is TGCGCCAGCAGCTTGTCAGGGGTCCGTTATAATGAAAAACTGTTTTTT. Encoded protein: CASSLSGVRYNEKLFF.

The chain couples TRBV30 to TRBJ1-1, with 7 bases fitting TRBD1. The V and J ends lost 0 bases and 0 bases, in that order; junction bases with no gene match: 1. Germline V gene lookup returns CDR1 GTSNPN and CDR2 SVGIG (reference sequence). The CDR3 totals 14 residues. CDR3: CAWSVQGLNTEAFF. The CDR3 bases are TGTGCCTGGAGTGTACAGGGGCTGAACACTGAAGCTTTCTTT.